The source of this TCR beta chain is a study of blood T cell repertoires in COVID-19. On the study more broadly: Samples of COVID-19 (acute and convalescent) were obtained from the United States, Italy and Spain. PBMCs, B-cell-depleted T cells, or T cells provided the cDNA or gDNA that made up the material.

The V end was cut by 5 bases, the J end by 4 bases, with 14 bases between. This CDR3 has 14 amino acids. From germline, CDR1 is MDHEN and CDR2 SYDVKM. Original processing notes: Reference gene primer amplification gave nucleated cell count estimates. Clones were sequenced by immunoSEQ multiplex PCR, and TCRdb holds only the in-frame ones, with some missing. V and J calls and clone size come straight from that table; D and trimming were deduced from the DNA. This sample has 300,000 to 350,000 clones, with 88% found just once. The Seattle patients, enrolled during active infection, were followed longitudinally.

This clonotype originated in a woman in her 70s with COVID-19, enrolled during active disease. The source material was peripheral blood. J is TRBJ1-2 and V is TRBV28; D unclear. Here the CDR3 DNA reads TGTGCCAGCAGTCCCCAAATACCTAGCTATGGCTACACCTTC. Residues: CASSPQIPSYGYTF.